This record concerns one TCR beta chain sequence. The source of the sample is a study of CD8 T cells in Susac syndrome. It was with random hexamers that about 0.45 to 1 ug RNA was reverse transcribed. TCRdb recomputed calls from the immunoSEQ multiplex PCR reads with MiXCR, one row per CDR3 protein. The data show roughly 120,000 distinct CDR3 sequences, with around 94% seen just once and less than 0.15% held by the top ten. The multiple sclerosis control group was made up of treatment-naive patients with stable or active relapsing-remitting disease. Germline V lookup: CDR1 DFQATT, CDR2 SNEGSKA (reference sequence). The CDR3 covers 15 residues. After removal of 3 bases from V and 0 bases from J, the junction contained 4 bases not matched to a gene.

Sequencing input: CD4+ T cells from PBMCs. The receptor comes from a human donor with multiple sclerosis. The chain links TRBV20-1 to TRBJ2-7; 11 bases match TRBD2. CDR3 residues: CSARTSGAPSYEQYF. The CDR3 DNA follows: TGCAGTGCTAGGACTAGCGGGGCCCCCTCCTACGAGCAGTACTTC.